This is a list of T cell receptor beta chains from one sample in a study of shared clonotypes between healthy human individuals. Produced via immunoSEQ multiplex PCR; TCRdb's table is partial and in-frame only. Among 640,000 or so clones listed, roughly 70% were seen once. The specimen was memory CD4+ T cells sorted from blood. These receptors all stem from a woman aged 25-40 years in good health. CDR3s leave out the opening cysteine and the closing phenylalanine or tryptophan.

j_call,v_call,cdr3_aa
TRBJ2-1,TRBV19,ASSHRNRGFDNEQF
TRBJ2-5,TRBV18,ASSPSQPGSGETQY
TRBJ1-1,TRBV11-3,ASSEGGKNTEAF
TRBJ2-5,TRBV7-2,ASSSSGTPKY
TRBJ1-2,TRBV19,ASTDGWETKGYT
TRBJ2-7,TRBV5-1,ASNGSPASYEQY
TRBJ2-2,TRBV7-9,ATLDRVSTGELF
TRBJ1-1,TRBV10-2,ASSPMNTEAF
TRBJ1-2,TRBV5-1,ASSLAGGYGYT
TRBJ1-5,TRBV19,ASSMGQGVRNQPQH
TRBJ1-5,TRBV27,ASSPTGFNQPQH
TRBJ2-7,TRBV28,ASSLPASDRPFSYEQY
TRBJ1-1,TRBV30,AWSAGQGNTEAF
TRBJ2-1,TRBV2,ASSLAGAVNEQF
TRBJ2-4,TRBV28,ASSFSGTGANIQY
TRBJ1-2,TRBV5-6,ASRSLTGGPLAGYT
TRBJ2-1,TRBV11-2,ASSLSRAEQF
TRBJ2-7,TRBV2,ASTYLRGVVDEQY
TRBJ2-6,TRBV19,ASSIEGSGANVLT
TRBJ1-2,TRBV28,ASSGTGGNYGYT
TRBJ1-1,TRBV6-5,ASSYQTGGRTEAF
TRBJ1-3,TRBV15,ATSRDGASGNTIY
TRBJ2-1,TRBV27,ASSLVRHPELF
TRBJ1-2,TRBV5-8,ASSSWDGDGYT
TRBJ2-7,TRBV4-2,ASSAGGNSYEQY
TRBJ2-1,TRBV12-5,ASGLVLGSSGNEQF
TRBJ2-7,TRBV5-8,ASSLETGGTTYEQY
TRBJ2-2,TRBV6-5,ASSSQQGENTGELF
TRBJ1-1,TRBV9,ASSPRRVNTEAF
TRBJ2-4,TRBV11-3,ASSLRGAKNIQY
TRBJ1-2,TRBV28,ASIQDTSYGYT
TRBJ1-5,TRBV6-5,ASSYREGSNQPQH
TRBJ2-7,TRBV7-2,ASSFDPGLASYEQY
TRBJ2-5,TRBV7-3,ASSSQETQY
TRBJ2-7,TRBV28,ASSTSGTGLYEQY
TRBJ1-3,TRBV6-6,ASGTESRGNTIY
TRBJ1-4,TRBV28,ASSLSGAQGGEKLF
TRBJ1-5,TRBV21-1,ASSKADSRVANQPQH
TRBJ2-1,TRBV2,ASSGQRERGEQF
TRBJ1-5,TRBV30,AWSGQGDQPQH
TRBJ1-1,TRBV6-1,ASSPRAENTEAF
TRBJ1-3,TRBV7-9,ASSPYSLSSSSGNTIY